One and the same sample provided the 2 T cell receptor beta chains below, sequenced in a study of T cells in Graves' hyperthyroidism and ophthalmopathy. Amplified TCR beta CDR3 regions came from RNA transcripts. An initial round of RT-PCR targeting the TCR CDR3 relied on the HTBI primer set. TCRdb used MiXCR to reprocess the multiplex PCR reads, holding one entry per CDR3 protein. The table lists around 690,000 distinct CDR3 sequences, around 21% of them singletons. Material for sequencing was blood. These receptors all stem from a man under 40 with Graves' ophthalmopathy.

The chain uses TRBV7-9 and TRBJ1-1; no reliable D call. The CDR3 runs 11 residues. V gave up 2 bases and J gave up 11 bases, with 9 bases separating them. Germline values: CDR1 SEHNR, CDR2 FQNEAQ (reference sequence). The CDR3 sequence is CASSLTGSAFF. CDR3 DNA sequence: TGTGCCAGCAGCTTAACGGGTAGCGCTTTCTTT.

This clonotype was seen more than once but under ten times. This sequence joins TRBV5-1 and TRBJ1-4; D gene ambiguous. Trimming stripped 1 base from V and 8 bases from J, with 12 bases between. This CDR3 region has 14 residues. Germline V gene sequence: CDR1 SGHRS, CDR2 YFSETQ. As DNA, the CDR3 is TGCGCCAGCAGCTTGCAGACAAATCGAGAAAAACTGTTTTTT. Translation: CASSLQTNREKLFF.